This T cell receptor (beta chain) was captured by sequencing in a study of regulatory T cells in long-lasting Graves disease. Details on this clonotype: Its cognate antigen is unknown.

General study findings and limits: Fewer public clonotypes were shared by new patients (roughly 970) than by persistent patients (approximately 2,700). Persistent-disease Graves' patients showed less TCR diversity than new cases.

Trimming took off 4 bases at V and 6 bases at J, with 13 bases between the two ends. The CDR3 has 13 amino acids. Germline V CDR1 and CDR2: MGHRA, YSYEKL. For TCR beta, libraries came from iRepertoire HTBI primers and Arm-PCR of CDR3 regions. TCRdb re-called the multiplex PCR reads through MiXCR, storing one row per CDR3 protein. The sample includes 380,000 or so distinct CDR3 sequences, around 15% seen only once; the top ten take 20% to 25%. Stated time point: newly diagnosed GD, antithyroid drugs for less than 3 months. Extracted PBMC RNA gave rise to the TCR library. This same sample was also part of a study on T cells in Graves' hyperthyroidism and ophthalmopathy. That work adds: Absence of ophthalmopathy progression within 18 months defined stable Graves' hyperthyroidism.

The gene calls are TRBV4-1 and TRBJ2-7; the D is unclear. The sequence was collected from a woman under 30 with Graves disease. Sequencing was performed on peripheral blood mononuclear cells (PBMCs), taken at new diagnosis, from a patient treated with antithyroid drugs. The CDR3 region is CASSRLHGLEQYF. In nucleotides, the CDR3 is TGCGCCAGCAGCCGCCTCCATGGTCTCGAGCAGTACTTC.